The next 2 T cell receptor beta chains were all read from a single sample in a study of blood T cell repertoires in COVID-19. Sequencing used immunoSEQ multiplex PCR; TCRdb keeps in-frame clones, though not all of them. The data hold 130,000 to 150,000 clones, with around 84% observed a single time. The specimen was peripheral blood. The receptor set was obtained from a man aged 55 to 69 with active or convalescent COVID-19.

The J gene is TRBJ1-6, the V gene TRBV30; D remains ambiguous. CDR3 length: 15 residues. Per the germline V gene, CDR1 is GTSNPN and CDR2 is SVGIG (reference sequence). V lost 1 base and J lost 9, with 16 bases in between. The CDR3 is CAWSGRRERRSPLHF. The CDR3 DNA follows: TGTGCCTGGAGTGGTCGGCGGGAGAGGCGTTCACCCCTCCACTTT.

V gene TRBV6-5 combines with J gene TRBJ1-2; TRBD1 agrees at 7 bases. This CDR3 has 12 amino acids. Germline V gene lookup returns CDR1 MNHEY and CDR2 SVGAGI. The ends lost 5 bases at V and 8 bases at J; junction bases unmatched: 5. Written as DNA, the CDR3 is TGTGCCAGCAGTACAGGGGTTAAGGGCTACACCTTC. Its protein is CASSTGVKGYTF.